This TCR beta chain originates from a study of T cells in women clearing cervical HPV infection. About this clone: The missing CDR3 end, 3 residues past where the read stops, is filled in from the germline J gene.

The table came from immunoSEQ multiplex PCR; TCRdb's copy has only in-frame clones and leaves some out. The sample table includes approximately 33,000 clones. Germline V gene lookup returns CDR1 LGHNT and CDR2 FRNRAP. The germline V and J ends were trimmed by 0 bases and 7 bases, with 18 bases remaining between them. The CDR3 is made up of 16 amino acids. The gene calls are TRBV12-5 and TRBJ1-2; perhaps TRBD1 as D (6 bases). The TCR was taken from a woman aged 18-70 years with a cervical HPV16 infection that either progressed to CIN3+ or cleared (not recorded which). Sequencing was performed on blood buffy coat. This CDR3 reads CASGLVLGQGHTGYTF. CDR3 bases read: TGTGCTAGTGGTTTGGTACTGGGACAAGGGCATACTGGC.